This TCR beta chain was found in a study of human T cells and chemical hapten exposure. CDR1 MNHNS and CDR2 SASEGT come from the germline V gene. The ends were cut back, 1 base at V and 3 bases at J, with 13 bases in the middle. This CDR3 spans 15 amino acids. In its sample, this clonotype was seen many times. Time point specified: healthy volunteer bleed at 2 weeks. Unfractionated whole blood was the source from which total RNA was extracted. TCRdb used MiXCR to reprocess the RACE reads, holding one entry per CDR3 protein. Of tens of thousands of distinct CDR3 sequences in the sample, 7% to 8.5% were seen once.

What was sequenced was whole blood. The sequence was obtained from a human donor in good health. Some clones in this sample may be carry-over from other donors' samples. The chain combines TRBV6-1 with TRBJ2-7, with D maybe TRBD2 (6 bases). The chain's CDR3 is CASSEGQDGSYEQYF. DNA for the CDR3: TGTGCCAGCAGTGAAGGGCAGGACGGGAGCTACGAGCAGTACTTC.